The rows below give T cell receptor beta chains drawn from one sample of a study of shared clonotypes between healthy human individuals. Clones were sequenced by immunoSEQ multiplex PCR, and TCRdb holds only the in-frame ones, with some missing. Altogether roughly 1.5 million clones are present, nearly 99% being singletons, with the ten largest covering about 0.42%. Sequencing was carried out using naive CD4+ T cells sorted from blood. All receptors come from a man aged 30 to 39 in good health. Each CDR3 is given without its conserved first and last residue. D genes are given only for firm matches. Not every row has a clone size; where given, it reads once, few, many or a size class.

abundance	v_gene	j_gene	d_gene	CDR3aa
-	TRBV14	TRBJ1-2	TRBD1	ASSRQGLYGYT
once	TRBV7-2	TRBJ2-2	-	ASSLTSTGELF
-	TRBV28	TRBJ2-1	-	ASSPQGRNEQF
-	TRBV6-5	TRBJ1-4	-	ASSPTADNEKLF
-	TRBV18	TRBJ2-5	-	ASSPRSGVQETQY
-	TRBV6-6	TRBJ2-7	TRBD2	ASSYLSGRPGEQY
-	TRBV10-3	TRBJ2-1	TRBD1	AISERNPTQGVNEQF
-	TRBV5-1	TRBJ2-1	-	ASSQANEQF
-	TRBV11-3	TRBJ2-7	TRBD1	ASSYRDRPYEQY
-	TRBV11-3	TRBJ2-3	TRBD1	ASSRGQGADTQY
-	TRBV5-4	TRBJ2-1	-	ASSPGSPRANEQF
-	TRBV5-1	TRBJ2-1	TRBD2	ASSLVAGEYNEQF
-	TRBV10-2	TRBJ2-1	TRBD2	ASSLAGFPYNEQF
-	TRBV5-5	TRBJ1-2	-	ASSSTADFNYGYT
-	TRBV4-2	TRBJ2-7	-	ASSQDPSGAGGEQY
-	TRBV5-5	TRBJ2-1	-	ASSLVVSEQF
-	TRBV18	TRBJ2-1	-	ASSPRPGTDEQF
-	TRBV10-3	TRBJ2-3	-	AISGGLVAVSTDTQY
-	TRBV7-9	TRBJ1-1	-	ASRAGTQNTEAF
-	TRBV7-2	TRBJ1-5	TRBD1	ASSSRQGAVGNQPQH
-	TRBV7-8	TRBJ2-1	-	ATLGANQVVNEQF
once	TRBV5-5	TRBJ2-7	-	ASSSGRLGLVYEQY
-	TRBV7-2	TRBJ2-7	-	ASSPVRGGNYEQY
-	TRBV5-1	TRBJ1-2	TRBD1	ASSPGTGEGYT
-	TRBV7-2	TRBJ2-4	-	ASSLGQNEAKNIQY
-	TRBV28	TRBJ2-7	TRBD2	ASNPGGTPSGPKQY
-	TRBV27	TRBJ2-2	TRBD1	ASSPPGQGLLAPDTGELF
-	TRBV18	TRBJ2-3	TRBD2	ASSQLSGSLTDTQY
-	TRBV30	TRBJ1-3	TRBD1	AWGQGGNTIY
-	TRBV6-5	TRBJ1-2	-	ASSTTGSGYGYT
-	TRBV18	TRBJ2-2	-	ASSPVGPNTGELF
-	TRBV27	TRBJ2-1	TRBD2	ASSSPGLAGLNEQF
-	TRBV7-2	TRBJ2-7	-	ASSFSGADEQY
-	TRBV6-8	TRBJ1-5	-	ASSRQSNQPQH
-	TRBV6-1	TRBJ1-5	-	ASNVGLQPQH
-	TRBV14	TRBJ2-2	-	ASSHSSRVFAGELF
-	TRBV11-2	TRBJ2-3	-	ASSLDRRGWTDTQY
-	TRBV29-1	TRBJ2-7	TRBD1	SVEPGTDSYEQY
-	TRBV27	TRBJ2-7	-	ASSPLGGSYEQY
-	TRBV6-6	TRBJ1-1	TRBD1	AAWGQGFGDTEAF
-	TRBV5-5	TRBJ1-1	-	ASSSGVGTEAF
-	TRBV9	TRBJ2-5	TRBD2	ASSVSSGTHQETQY
-	TRBV7-9	TRBJ1-5	-	ASSFWDTNQPQH
-	TRBV10-3	TRBJ2-1	-	AISEGISSSYNEQF
-	TRBV6-5	TRBJ2-5	TRBD1	ASSDREKETQY
-	TRBV9	TRBJ2-1	TRBD2	ASSVVAAGNEQF
-	TRBV27	TRBJ2-7	-	ASSLYEPKGEQY
-	TRBV2	TRBJ2-2	-	ASSEVRLPGELF
-	TRBV21-1	TRBJ1-1	-	ASSKRGTGAKGDTEAF
-	TRBV2	TRBJ2-2	TRBD1	ASRGDRVTGELF
-	TRBV11-2	TRBJ1-4	-	ASSWDRHGEKLF
once	TRBV15	TRBJ2-5	-	ATSSSGRRETQY
-	TRBV5-1	TRBJ2-5	TRBD1	ASSLVGQQETQY
-	TRBV5-4	TRBJ2-1	-	ASSLEGSSSYNEQF